There are many counts of the clone carrying this T cell receptor (beta chain). The entry originates in a study of early T cells in non-severe SARS-CoV-2 infection. Via MiXCR, TCRdb re-called the 5' RACE reads, giving one row per CDR3 protein. In the table there are some 80,000 distinct CDR3 sequences, approximately 13% of which are singletons. The sequence came from an adult who was a healthcare worker with PCR-confirmed SARS-CoV-2 infection or an uninfected control (not recorded which). Sequencing was carried out using whole blood.

The CDR3 is CSAAFSGYEQYF. The CDR3 DNA sequence: TGCAGTGCTGCCTTTTCGGGCTACGAGCAGTACTTC. The genes are TRBV20-1 and TRBJ2-7; no clear D. The V end lost 5 bases, the J end lost 3 bases, and 11 bases lay between the germline ends. This CDR3 is 12 amino acids long. The germline CDR1 and CDR2 sequences are DFQATT and SNEGSKA (reference sequence).